These 9 T cell receptor beta chains share one sample of origin, sequenced in a study of molecular identifiers for immune sequencing clone quantification. One entry per CDR3 protein, called by TCRdb with MiXCR from the PCR reads. The repertoire holds approximately 9,000 distinct CDR3 sequences, with approximately 15% as singletons. The sample comprised naive CD8+ T cells from blood, with Jurkat cell RNA spiked in. Subset specified: FACS-sorted CD8+CD4-CCR7+CD45RA+ naive T cells. The receptors shown here come from a human donor in good health. Some libraries in this study had Jurkat cell RNA spiked in.

This clonotype was counted ten times or more. The chain links TRBV5-4 to TRBJ2-1; the match to TRBD1 covers 9 bases. Germline V gene lookup returns CDR1 SGHNT and CDR2 YYREEE (reference sequence). J lost 9 bases, V lost 0 bases, and 4 bases had no gene match. CDR3 length equals 14 residues. The CDR3 sequence is CASSLEDRGGEQFF. The CDR3 DNA sequence: TGTGCCAGCAGCTTGGAGGACAGGGGAGGTGAGCAGTTCTTC.

This clonotype was seen repeatedly, ten times or more. V and J are TRBV4-3 and TRBJ1-2, with TRBD1 matching over 8 bases. The V gene end was trimmed by 1 base and the J gene end by 2 bases; junction bases not matched to a gene: 9. The V gene's germline CDR1 is LGHNA and CDR2 YSLEER. The CDR3 has 17 amino acids. The CDR3 DNA reads TGCGCCAGCAGCCAAGGGTACGGGACAGGTTTAAACTATGGCTACACCTTC. Its protein product is CASSQGYGTGLNYGYTF.

This clonotype was counted many times. V and J are TRBV25-1 and TRBJ1-1; maybe TRBD1 (5 bases). V lost 4 bases and J 7 bases, leaving 13 bases between the germline ends. The CDR3 is 13 amino acids. CDR1 is MGHDK, CDR2 SYGVNS, per germline. The CDR3 coding sequence is TGTGCCAGCAGTGCAGGGAGTCATGGTGAAGCTTTCTTT. Amino acids: CASSAGSHGEAFF.

This clonotype counts as medium-sized (0.01 to 0.1%). The chain has TRBV9 and TRBJ2-1; 7 bases fit TRBD2. With 4 bases clipped from V and 4 bases from J, the junction kept 17 bases outside the gene matches. Germline CDR1 reads SGDLS; CDR2 reads YYNGEE. The CDR3 loop spans 18 amino acids. In nucleotides, the CDR3 is TGTGCCAGCAGCCCATCGGGAGGTTTGTCGGACGTGTACAATGAGCAGTTCTTC. This codes for CASSPSGGLSDVYNEQFF.

This clonotype was found a few times. The chain joins TRBV4-3 to TRBJ1-1; possible D gene TRBD1, 6 bases. Germline V lookup: CDR1 LGHNA, CDR2 YSLEER. CDR3 length: 16 amino acids. V lost 3 bases, J lost 8 bases, and 22 bases lay in between. This CDR3 reads CASSQAIGQTKLEAFF. The CDR3 nucleotides are TGCGCCAGCAGCCAGGCTATCGGACAGACGAAACTAGAAGCTTTCTTT.

This clonotype is medium-sized. The genes are TRBV7-2 and TRBJ2-7; TRBD2 matches at 7 bases. J was trimmed by 4 bases and V by 5 bases; bases with no gene match: 11. Germline V CDR1 and CDR2: SGHTA, FQGNSA. The CDR3 has 15 amino acids. The CDR3 DNA reads TGTGCCAGCAGCCCGAGGGAGGGCTCTGAATACGAGCAGTACTTC. It is translated as CASSPREGSEYEQYF.

This clonotype is medium-sized. The genes are TRBV4-1 and TRBJ2-1; 9 bases line up with TRBD1. The CDR3 runs 16 residues. Germline V CDR1 and CDR2: MGHRA, YSYEKL. Germline trimming cut 3 bases from V and 10 bases from J; bases unmatched to any gene: 13. The CDR3 region is CASSQEPGQGIDEQFF. CDR3 sequence (DNA): TGCGCCAGCAGCCAGGAACCGGGACAGGGTATTGACGAGCAGTTCTTC.

This clonotype is categorized as medium-sized. J is TRBJ2-3 and V is TRBV27, with D perhaps TRBD1 (5 bases). CDR3 size: 16 residues. Trimming left V 4 bases short and J 0 bases short, with 14 bases between. Per germline, CDR1 MNHEY and CDR2 SMNVEV (reference sequence). The CDR3 nucleotides read TGTGCCAGCAGTTCCCCTCGACAGAGTAGCACAGATACGCAGTATTTT. Its protein product is CASSSPRQSSTDTQYF.

The rearrangement joins TRBV5-6 to TRBJ2-3; the D gene is possibly TRBD2 (7 bases). The CDR3 has 16 amino acids. Per the germline V gene, CDR1 is SGHDT and CDR2 is YYEEEE. V gave up 2 bases and J gave up 4 bases, with 17 bases separating them. The CDR3 reads CASSFRRGAVADTQYF. The CDR3 DNA is TGTGCCAGCAGCTTCAGACGGGGGGCTGTCGCAGATACGCAGTATTTT.